The sequence of this T cell receptor (beta chain) was determined in a study of OX40 agonist ivuxolimab in advanced cancers. Study details: Patients received ivuxolimab, an agonistic anti-OX40 (CD134) antibody. Of mixed ages from 23 to 79 and averaging about 56 years, the group was almost 85% male. Prior checkpoint blockade (anti-PD-1, anti-PD-L1 or anti-CTLA-4) was permitted; approximately 40% had it.

Germline CDR1 MNHEY, CDR2 SVGAGI. Trimming stripped 2 bases from V and 0 bases from J, with 10 bases between. CDR3 size: 16 residues. Using immunoSEQ multiplex PCR, the repertoire was profiled, and TCRdb retains in-frame clones only, with some absent. The sample gives around 94,000 clones, 92% of which show up once; less than 3.5% is in the top ten. This clone was seen only once. This chain joins TRBV6-5 and TRBJ2-2; possibly TRBD1 for D (6 bases). The sequence came from an adult with an advanced solid tumor such as melanoma, head and neck, liver or kidney cancer. The sample here was CD4+ or CD8+ T cells sorted from blood, taken in a trial of the OX40 agonist ivuxolimab. CDR3 amino acids: CASSYGDITNTGELFF. Here the CDR3 DNA reads TGTGCCAGCAGTTACGGGGACATTACGAACACCGGGGAGCTGTTTTTT.